Below, 20 T cell receptor beta chains from the same sample are listed, as sequenced in a study of response to subunit inactivated influenza vaccine. TCRdb analysed the RT-PCR reads with MiXCR anew, one entry per CDR3 protein. The sample has approximately 570,000 distinct CDR3 sequences, 7.6% seen once. The sequencing here drew on PBMCs from blood, taken about 23 months after vaccination. The receptor source for this set is a man between 50 and 70 years old who received an inactivated influenza vaccine.

This clonotype occurred many times. The chain employs TRBV5-5 and TRBJ1-2; D unresolved. The CDR3 loop spans 14 amino acids. Germline V gene sequence: CDR1 SGHKS, CDR2 YYEKEE (reference sequence). V was pared by 0 bases and J by 4 bases, with 10 bases between. CDR3 nucleotide sequence: TGTGCCAGCAGCTTGGACAGTAATAGCTATGGCTACACCTTC. It translates to CASSLDSNSYGYTF.

This clonotype was seen more than once but under ten times. The genes are TRBV27 and TRBJ1-2; TRBD1 matches at 8 bases. Trimming at V came to 6 bases and at J to 0 bases, leaving 6 bases not matched to a gene. Germline assignment: CDR1 MNHEY and CDR2 SMNVEV (reference sequence). This CDR3 has 15 residues. The CDR3 sequence: CASSLDRGANYGYTF. The CDR3, as DNA: TGTGCCAGCAGCCTAGACAGGGGAGCTAACTATGGCTACACCTTC.

This clonotype was seen at least ten times. The chain employs TRBV25-1 and TRBJ2-3, with 9 bases fitting TRBD2. The CDR3 extends over 15 amino acids. The V and J ends lost 6 bases and 2 bases, in that order; junction bases with no gene match: 6. The germline V gene has CDR1 MGHDK and CDR2 SYGVNS. CDR3: CASSPSGASTDTQYF. DNA of the CDR3: TGTGCCAGCAGCCCTAGCGGGGCCTCCACAGATACGCAGTATTTT. The full variable domain, in which reference TRBV25-1 and TRBJ2-3 provide the parts outside the CDR3, is EADIYQTPRYLVIGTGKKITLECSQTMGHDKMYWYQQDPGMELHLIHYSYGVNSTEKGDLSSESTVSRIRTEHFPLTLESARPSHTSQYLCASSPSGASTDTQYFGPGTRLTVL.

This clonotype came up a few times. The chain carries TRBV27 and TRBJ2-2; 10 bases align to TRBD2. This CDR3 is built from 17 residues. The V segment lost 5 bases and the J segment 1 base; nucleotides outside the gene matches: 7. CDR1 MNHEY and CDR2 SMNVEV come from the germline V gene (reference sequence). As DNA, the CDR3 is TGTGCCAGCAGTCCCTTATCTAGCGGGAGGAACACCGGGGAGCTGTTTTTT. Amino acid sequence: CASSPLSSGRNTGELFF.

This clonotype showed up many times. This chain links TRBV10-2 with TRBJ2-1; D ambiguous. This CDR3 region has 15 residues. Germline CDR1 and CDR2: WSHSY and SAAADI. V was pared by 0 bases and J by 6 bases, with 12 bases between. CDR3: CASSESSLNGNEQFF. CDR3 sequence (DNA): TGCGCCAGCAGTGAGTCGAGTCTGAACGGCAATGAGCAGTTCTTC.

In this sample, this clonotype turned up a few times. The rearrangement links TRBV4-2 to TRBJ2-1, with 8 bases lining up with TRBD2. CDR1 LGHNA and CDR2 YNFKEQ come from the germline V gene. V lost 4 bases and J lost 6; bases outside the gene matches: 8. CDR3 length: 15 amino acids. The CDR3 nucleotides are TGTGCCAGCAGCCCCCCAGCGGGGGCCCCCAATGAGCAGTTCTTC. It is translated as CASSPPAGAPNEQFF.

A remark on this clonotype: A single base separates this from a much larger clone, so it may be a read error. The chain joins TRBV12-3 or TRBV12-4 to TRBJ1-2, with D tentatively TRBD1 (5 bases). The CDR3 is 13 residues long. The CDR3: CAGSLQGYSGYTF. CDR3 nucleotides: TGTGCCGGCAGTCTTCAGGGATATAGCGGCTACACCTTC.

In this sample, this clonotype turned up a few times. The rearrangement joins TRBV5-1 to TRBJ2-2; possible D gene TRBD1, 6 bases. The V end lost 4 bases, the J end lost 0 bases, and 13 bases lay between the germline ends. The CDR3 is 16 amino acids. CDR1 SGHRS and CDR2 YFSETQ come from the germline V gene. CDR3: CASSPGQPTNTGELFF. The CDR3 coding sequence is TGCGCCAGCAGCCCAGGACAGCCAACGAACACCGGGGAGCTGTTTTTT.

This clonotype was counted many times. The chain employs TRBV10-2 and TRBJ2-7, with a weak D call TRBD2 (6 bases). The CDR3 covers 18 residues. Trimming pared 6 bases from V and 0 bases from J, leaving 24 bases between. CDR1 WSHSY and CDR2 SAAADI come from the germline V gene. The CDR3 DNA follows: TGCGCCAGCAGGGGGACTGTCCAAGGGCTAACCATCTCCTACGAGCAGTACTTC. Its protein is CASRGTVQGLTISYEQYF.

This clonotype has a count of ten or more. The chain couples TRBV7-2 to TRBJ2-2, with TRBD2 identical over 9 bases. This CDR3 is 15 amino acids long. The V gene's germline CDR1 is SGHTA and CDR2 FQGNSA. After removal of 3 bases from V and 6 bases from J, the junction contained 5 bases not matched to a gene. CDR3 sequence: CASSFTTSGAGELFF. The DNA for the CDR3 is TGTGCCAGCAGCTTCACGACTAGCGGTGCCGGGGAGCTGTTTTTT.

This clonotype was counted at least ten times. V gene TRBV6-6 combines with J gene TRBJ2-1; D remains unclear. Per the germline V gene, CDR1 is MNHNY and CDR2 is SVGAGI (reference sequence). V shed 5 bases and J shed 3 bases, with 8 bases lying between them. The CDR3 loop spans 13 amino acids. CDR3 DNA sequence: TGTGCCAGCAGTCAGGTAATCTACAATGAGCAGTTCTTC. This codes for CASSQVIYNEQFF.

This clonotype was seen many times. The CDR3 DNA follows: TGTGCCAGCAGATACGGGAACACTGAAGCTTTCTTT. Its protein product is CASRYGNTEAFF. V gene TRBV14 combines with J gene TRBJ1-1; D unresolved. The CDR3 is made up of 12 amino acids. V was shortened by 6 bases and J by 1 base, with 6 bases between the two germline ends. Germline CDR1 SGHDN, CDR2 FVKESK.

This clonotype was seen more than once but under ten times. This chain joins TRBV3-1 and TRBJ2-1; possibly TRBD1 for D (5 bases). Germline V CDR1 and CDR2: LGHDT, YNNKEL (reference sequence). This CDR3 contains 14 residues. Trimming stripped 1 base from V and 5 bases from J, with 9 bases between. The DNA of the CDR3 is TGTGCCAGCAGCCAAGTCCAGGGTAACAATGAGCAGTTCTTC. The encoded protein is CASSQVQGNNEQFF.

Ten or more counts support this clonotype. The CDR3 nucleotides are TGTGCCAGCAGCTTGGTCCAGGGACGCAATCAGCCCCAGCATTTT. Residues: CASSLVQGRNQPQHF. The gene calls are TRBV5-5 and TRBJ1-5; D is possibly TRBD1 (5 bases). CDR1 and CDR2 (germline): SGHKS, YYEKEE (reference sequence). Trimming pared 0 bases from V and 2 bases from J, leaving 9 bases between. The CDR3 spans 15 residues.

This clonotype was observed a few times. This chain connects TRBV5-1 to TRBJ1-1; no clear D gene. The CDR3 runs to 15 residues. With 4 bases removed from V and 3 bases from J, the gap between germline ends came to 16 bases. Germline values: CDR1 SGHRS, CDR2 YFSETQ. The CDR3 bases are TGCGCCAGCAGCGTTGGGCCCTCCGGCGACACTGAAGCTTTCTTT. Translation: CASSVGPSGDTEAFF.

The gene calls are TRBV2 and TRBJ2-7; 13 bases agree with TRBD2. The length of the CDR3 is 15 residues. The ends lost 6 bases at V and 4 bases at J; junction bases unmatched: 6. CDR1 and CDR2 from the germline V gene are SNHLY and FYNNEI. For the CDR3, the DNA is TGTGCCAGCAGGAAGACTAGCGGGGGGTCTTACGAGCAGTACTTC. As protein: CASRKTSGGSYEQYF. Full variable domain (outside the CDR3, taken from reference TRBV2 and TRBJ2-7): EPEVTQTPSHQVTQMGQEVILRCVPISNHLYFYWYRQILGQKVEFLVSFYNNEISEKSEIFDDQFSVERPDGSNFTLKIRSTKLEDSAMYFCASRKTSGGSYEQYFGPGTRLTVT.

This clonotype was seen repeatedly, ten times or more. The V gene is TRBV18, the J gene TRBJ2-3; weak D call: TRBD2 (5 bases). Trimming took 6 bases from V and 4 from J, leaving 17 bases between them. Looked up from germline, CDR1 is KGHSH and CDR2 is LQKENI. The CDR3 extends over 15 amino acids. CDR3 nucleotide sequence: TGTGCCAGCTCCCTCACCGCGGGTACGGCAGATACGCAGTATTTT. Translated, it gives CASSLTAGTADTQYF.

This clonotype was counted between two and nine times. This chain connects TRBV28 to TRBJ2-7; weak D call: TRBD1 (5 bases). Looked up from germline, CDR1 is MDHEN and CDR2 is SYDVKM. V lost 5 bases and J 0 bases, leaving 14 bases between the germline ends. The CDR3 has 15 amino acids. DNA for the CDR3: TGTGCCAGCAGTCCCTGGCAGGGTCTCTCCTACGAGCAGTACTTC. Its protein is CASSPWQGLSYEQYF.

This clonotype appeared many times. The CDR3 DNA follows: TGCGCCAGCAGCTGGGGGGGGGCCGGGGATCAGCCCCAGCATTTT. Protein sequence: CASSWGGAGDQPQHF. This sequence joins TRBV5-1 and TRBJ1-5, with D perhaps TRBD1 (6 bases). Looked up from germline, CDR1 is SGHRS and CDR2 is YFSETQ. This CDR3 is built from 15 residues. The V gene lost 3 bases and the J gene lost 5 bases, with 15 bases spanning the gap.

The V gene is TRBV12-3 or TRBV12-4, the J gene TRBJ2-2, with 10 bases matching TRBD2. V trimming: 7 bases; J trimming: 7 bases; junction bases outside the gene matches: 15. The CDR3 has 17 residues. CDR3 bases: TGTGCCAGCAAACCCCGGGCTAGCGGGAGTCCGAGCGGGGAGCTGTTTTTT. Its translation is CASKPRASGSPSGELFF.